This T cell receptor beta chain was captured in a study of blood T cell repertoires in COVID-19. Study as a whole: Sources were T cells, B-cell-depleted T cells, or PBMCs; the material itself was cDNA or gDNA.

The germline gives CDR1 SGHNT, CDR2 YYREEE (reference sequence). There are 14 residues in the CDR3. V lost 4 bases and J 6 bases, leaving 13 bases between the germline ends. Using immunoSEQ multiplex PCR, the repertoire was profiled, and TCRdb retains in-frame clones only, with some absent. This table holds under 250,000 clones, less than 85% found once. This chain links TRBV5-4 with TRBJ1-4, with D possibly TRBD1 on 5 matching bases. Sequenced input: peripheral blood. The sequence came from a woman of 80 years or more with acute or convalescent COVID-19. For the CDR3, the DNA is TGTGCCAGCAGCATTGACAGCAGGGATGAAAAACTGTTTTTT. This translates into CASSIDSRDEKLFF. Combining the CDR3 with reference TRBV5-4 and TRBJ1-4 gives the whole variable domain ETGVTQSPTHLIKTRGQQVTLRCSSQSGHNTVSWYQQALGQGPQFIFQYYREEENGRGNFPPRFSGLQFPNYSSELNVNALELDDSALYLCASSIDSRDEKLFFGSGTQLSVL.